The present entry profiles one TCR beta chain with its context. The antigen is undetermined. As to time point: week 11, during vaccination. Each dose of the vaccine consisted of 300 ug of mutant IDH1 20-mer peptide, with topical imiquimod. Newly diagnosed WHO grade 3 or 4 IDH1-mutant, ATRX-lost astrocytomas were identified in the donors. The sample originates from a study of a mutant IDH1 vaccine in newly diagnosed glioma. V lost 7 bases to trimming and J lost 2 bases, with 19 bases between them. The CDR3 totals 16 residues. Germline V gives CDR1 SNHLY, CDR2 FYNNEI. The table came from immunoSEQ multiplex PCR; TCRdb's copy has only in-frame clones and leaves some out. Of tens of thousands of clones in the sample, 70% are singletons; the top ten hold 9.5% to 12%.

V gene TRBV2 combines with J gene TRBJ2-3, with a tentative D call TRBD1 (6 bases). The material sequenced was peripheral blood mononuclear cells (PBMCs), taken from a glioma patient whose treatment included an IDH1 peptide vaccine. This TCR came from a man aged 18 to 30 with glioma. Some clones in this sample may be carry-over from other donors' samples. This CDR3 is CASKFDRPSVTDTQYF. In DNA form, the CDR3 reads TGTGCCAGCAAATTTGACAGGCCATCCGTCACAGATACGCAGTATTTT.